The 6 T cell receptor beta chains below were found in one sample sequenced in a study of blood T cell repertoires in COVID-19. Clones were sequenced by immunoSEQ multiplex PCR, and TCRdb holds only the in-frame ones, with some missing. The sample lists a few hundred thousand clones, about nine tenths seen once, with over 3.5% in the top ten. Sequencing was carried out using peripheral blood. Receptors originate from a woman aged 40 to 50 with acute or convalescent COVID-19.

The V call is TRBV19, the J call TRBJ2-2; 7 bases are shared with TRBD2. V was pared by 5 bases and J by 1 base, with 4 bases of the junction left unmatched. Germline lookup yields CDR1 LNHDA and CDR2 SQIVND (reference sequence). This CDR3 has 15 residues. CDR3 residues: CASSPSSGNTGELFF. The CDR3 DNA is TGTGCCAGTAGTCCGTCTAGCGGGAACACCGGGGAGCTGTTTTTT.

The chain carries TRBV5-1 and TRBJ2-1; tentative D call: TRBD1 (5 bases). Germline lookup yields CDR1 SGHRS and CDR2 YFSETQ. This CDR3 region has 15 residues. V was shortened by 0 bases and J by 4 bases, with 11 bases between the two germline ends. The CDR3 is CASSLGQHSYNEQFF. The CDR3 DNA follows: TGCGCCAGCAGCTTGGGACAGCACTCTTACAATGAGCAGTTCTTC.

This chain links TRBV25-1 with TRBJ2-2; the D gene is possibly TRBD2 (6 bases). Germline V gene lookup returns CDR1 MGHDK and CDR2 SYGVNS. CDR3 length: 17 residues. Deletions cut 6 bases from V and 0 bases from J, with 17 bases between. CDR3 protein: CASSRGSGRSNTGELFF. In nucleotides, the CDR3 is TGTGCCAGCAGCCGCGGTAGCGGAAGGTCGAACACCGGGGAGCTGTTTTTT.

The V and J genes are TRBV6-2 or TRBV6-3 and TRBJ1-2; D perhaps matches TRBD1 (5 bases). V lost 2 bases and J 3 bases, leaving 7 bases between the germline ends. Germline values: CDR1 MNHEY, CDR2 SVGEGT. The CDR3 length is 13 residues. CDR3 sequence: CASSYQGHYGYTF. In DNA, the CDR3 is TGTGCCAGCAGTTACCAGGGTCACTATGGCTACACCTTC.

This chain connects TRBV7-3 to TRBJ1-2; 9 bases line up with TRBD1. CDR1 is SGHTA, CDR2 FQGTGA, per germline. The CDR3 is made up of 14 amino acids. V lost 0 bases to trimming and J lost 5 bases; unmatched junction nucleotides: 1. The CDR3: CASSLTDRGYGYTF. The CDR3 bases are TGTGCCAGCAGCTTAACGGACAGGGGATATGGCTACACCTTC.

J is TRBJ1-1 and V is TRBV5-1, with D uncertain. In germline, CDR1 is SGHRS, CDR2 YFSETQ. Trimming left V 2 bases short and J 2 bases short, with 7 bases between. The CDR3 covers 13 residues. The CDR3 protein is CASSLYVNTEAFF. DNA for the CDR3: TGCGCCAGCAGCTTATATGTTAACACTGAAGCTTTCTTT.